A single sample is the source of the 10 T cell receptor beta chains below, sequenced in a study of T-cell memory formation after mild COVID-19. TCRdb analysed the 5' RACE reads with MiXCR anew, one entry per CDR3 protein. Here the sample spans around 130,000 distinct CDR3 sequences, about 14% being singletons. Sequencing input: PBMCs or a T cell subset sorted from them (not recorded which). These receptor sequences come from an adult woman who had mild COVID-19 (a few samples of this study predate the infection). Cell type and time point are not known.

A few counts support this clonotype. The rearrangement uses TRBV6-1 and TRBJ1-1; a possible D gene is TRBD1 (6 bases). This CDR3 has 14 residues. The V gene lost 4 bases and the J gene lost 11 bases, with 20 bases spanning the gap. The V gene's germline CDR1 is MNHNS and CDR2 SASEGT. CDR3 DNA sequence: TGTGCCAGCAGTGCCCTGGGACATCCGGTCCCGGCTTTCTTT. Residues: CASSALGHPVPAFF.

This clonotype was observed a handful of times. The chain has TRBV9 and TRBJ2-3; 11 bases match TRBD2. J gave up 2 bases and V 2 bases, and 7 bases lay outside the gene matches. The CDR3 spans 17 residues. Per germline, CDR1 SGDLS and CDR2 YYNGEE. The CDR3 region is CASSVTGTSGFTDTQYF. DNA of the CDR3: TGTGCCAGCAGCGTGACGGGGACTAGCGGATTCACAGATACGCAGTATTTT.

This chain links TRBV27 with TRBJ2-7; D possibly uses TRBD1 or TRBD2 (6 bases each). CDR1 and CDR2 from the germline V gene are MNHEY and SMNVEV (reference sequence). CDR3 length equals 14 residues. V dropped 4 bases and J dropped 2 bases, with 12 bases sitting between them. The CDR3 region is CASSSRGGTYEQYF. As DNA, the CDR3 is TGTGCCAGCAGTTCTAGAGGGGGGACCTACGAGCAGTACTTC.

The CDR3 spells CASSLADSFEETQYF. In DNA form, the CDR3 reads TGTGCCAGCAGCTTGGCGGACAGCTTTGAAGAGACCCAGTACTTC. The rearrangement links TRBV5-5 to TRBJ2-5; D may be TRBD1 (6 bases). Trimming removed 0 bases at V and 3 bases at J, with 12 bases between. This CDR3 region has 15 residues. CDR1 and CDR2 (germline): SGHKS, YYEKEE (reference sequence).

This chain connects TRBV27 to TRBJ2-2, with TRBD2 matching 11 bases. V dropped 2 bases and J dropped 4; count of bases not matched to a gene: 9. CDR1 and CDR2 from the germline V gene are MNHEY and SMNVEV (reference sequence). The CDR3 is 18 residues long. Written as DNA, the CDR3 is TGTGCCAGCAGTTTAGGATTAGCGGGAGGGCCGGGCACCGGGGAGCTGTTTTTT. Translating it yields CASSLGLAGGPGTGELFF.

This clonotype was found a few times. The chain is built from TRBV9 and TRBJ2-2; a possible D gene is TRBD2 (5 bases). Looked up from germline, CDR1 is SGDLS and CDR2 is YYNGEE. The CDR3 has 17 residues. The V and J ends lost 0 bases and 3 bases respectively, with 15 bases between them. The DNA for the CDR3 is TGTGCCAGCAGCGTAGATAACGGGCTAGCAGACACCGGGGAGCTGTTTTTT. Translated, it gives CASSVDNGLADTGELFF.

Many counts were recorded for this clonotype. The rearrangement links TRBV20-1 to TRBJ1-1; D is possibly TRBD1 (6 bases). Germline-derived CDR1 and CDR2 are DFQATT and SNEGSKA (reference sequence). V lost 4 bases and J 0 bases, leaving 12 bases between the germline ends. This CDR3 is 14 amino acids long. CDR3 residues: CSAKLRGLNTEAFF. CDR3 in DNA: TGCAGTGCTAAGCTCAGGGGATTGAACACTGAAGCTTTCTTT.

The rearrangement joins TRBV29-1 to TRBJ1-1; D possibly corresponds to TRBD1 (6 bases). CDR1 is SQVTM and CDR2 is ANQGSEA in the germline V gene. This CDR3 contains 14 residues. V lost 4 bases and J 2 bases, leaving 14 bases between the germline ends. CDR3 coding DNA: TGCAGCGTTGGTTGGGGGGCGGTTAACACTGAAGCTTTCTTT. It is translated as CSVGWGAVNTEAFF.

The J gene is TRBJ2-6, the V gene TRBV25-1; D remains ambiguous. The CDR3 spans 13 residues. V was trimmed by 7 bases and J by 2 bases, leaving 6 bases between them. Germline CDR1 reads MGHDK; CDR2 reads SYGVNS. The CDR3 DNA reads as TGTGCCAGCACCCTCCCTGGGGCCAACGTCCTGACTTTC. It encodes CASTLPGANVLTF.

In this sample, this clonotype turned up a few times. V is TRBV30 and J is TRBJ2-3; no clear D gene. The germline CDR1 and CDR2 sequences are GTSNPN and SVGIG (reference sequence). V lost 3 bases to trimming and J lost 1 base, with 17 bases between them. CDR3 length equals 16 residues. Here the CDR3 reads CAWSDHIRPRTDTQYF. CDR3 in DNA: TGTGCCTGGAGCGACCACATCAGGCCCCGCACAGATACGCAGTATTTT.